Listed below are T cell receptor beta chains from one sample, sequenced in a study of shared clonotypes between healthy human individuals. Repertoires were generated with immunoSEQ multiplex PCR, while TCRdb's copy carries only in-frame clones and drops some. The repertoire has around 2,100,000 clones, approximately 94% of them found once; the top ten carry 1% to 1.5%. Sequences were obtained from naive CD8+ T cells sorted from blood. These receptor sequences come from a man aged 18 to 29 in good health. Each CDR3 is given with its conserved first and last residue. Part of the rows lack a size; the others show once, few, many or a class for expanded clones.

len	v_gene	abundance	j_gene	CDR3aa
17	TRBV4-1	.	TRBJ2-7	CASSPAGEAGANYEQYF
12	TRBV29-1	.	TRBJ1-2	CSVNRDIDGYTF
13	TRBV6-6	.	TRBJ1-1	CASSQIQGTEAFF
17	TRBV18	.	TRBJ2-6	CASPLGQGNSGANVLTF
15	TRBV6-5	.	TRBJ2-1	CASSMGDSSYNEQFF
15	TRBV11-2	.	TRBJ2-1	CASSFQTSAASEQFF
15	TRBV19	few	TRBJ2-1	CASSRTSGAYNEQFF
14	TRBV9	.	TRBJ2-7	CASSVVPDFYEQYF
15	TRBV5-4	.	TRBJ2-3	CASSSGGASTDTQYF
12	TRBV13	.	TRBJ2-7	CASKGGSDEQYF
13	TRBV13	.	TRBJ2-7	CASSFGTSDEQYF
15	TRBV7-9	.	TRBJ2-7	CASSQTSGGIYEQYF
15	TRBV4-1	.	TRBJ1-4	CASSQESATNEKLFF
15	TRBV5-6	once	TRBJ2-7	CASSDRALFSYEQYF
15	TRBV6-1	.	TRBJ2-1	CASLGGELNSNEQFF
10	TRBV7-9	.	TRBJ2-2	CASSLWELFF
15	TRBV28	.	TRBJ1-4	CASNKNRVDNEKLFF
16	TRBV28	.	TRBJ1-5	CASSFLPTAGQEPQHF
11	TRBV6-1	once	TRBJ2-7	CASSENTEQYF
14	TRBV4-1	.	TRBJ2-3	CASSRYFSTDTQYF
17	TRBV6-1	.	TRBJ2-5	CASSERARDRGWETQYF
13	TRBV28	once	TRBJ2-5	CASSLGTQETQYF
14	TRBV27	.	TRBJ2-7	CASSFSGGGYEQYF
13	TRBV19	.	TRBJ2-7	CASSPGSLYEQYF
15	TRBV27	.	TRBJ2-1	CASTLSGGPVGEQFF
12	TRBV5-1	.	TRBJ2-1	CASSSLGYEQFF
13	TRBV5-8	.	TRBJ1-6	CGSEFSYNSPLHF
13	TRBV28	once	TRBJ2-7	CASTIGPSYEQYF
17	TRBV7-6	.	TRBJ2-2	CASSSTSGLVDTGELFF
15	TRBV10-3	.	TRBJ2-3	CAISESEGRTDTQYF
17	TRBV28	.	TRBJ2-3	CASTQKTEEPRTDTQYF
16	TRBV9	.	TRBJ2-7	CASSVGGPGSSYEQYF
17	TRBV7-6	.	TRBJ2-3	CASSLVVRGGPTDTQYF
16	TRBV28	.	TRBJ1-6	CASSSGRVTYNSPLHF
15	TRBV10-3	.	TRBJ2-5	CAISESFGGQETQYF
14	TRBV19	.	TRBJ1-1	CASSATRGDTEAFF
13	TRBV5-4	.	TRBJ2-7	CASSPGTVYEQYF
13	TRBV15	.	TRBJ1-1	CATSETGNTEAFF
16	TRBV7-2	.	TRBJ2-5	CASSLGLAEPRETQYF
17	TRBV7-9	.	TRBJ1-4	CASSTAPAPPFNEKLFF
16	TRBV5-6	.	TRBJ1-2	CASSRKTVYPNYGYTF
15	TRBV6-5	.	TRBJ2-2	CASSYRGAWPGELFF